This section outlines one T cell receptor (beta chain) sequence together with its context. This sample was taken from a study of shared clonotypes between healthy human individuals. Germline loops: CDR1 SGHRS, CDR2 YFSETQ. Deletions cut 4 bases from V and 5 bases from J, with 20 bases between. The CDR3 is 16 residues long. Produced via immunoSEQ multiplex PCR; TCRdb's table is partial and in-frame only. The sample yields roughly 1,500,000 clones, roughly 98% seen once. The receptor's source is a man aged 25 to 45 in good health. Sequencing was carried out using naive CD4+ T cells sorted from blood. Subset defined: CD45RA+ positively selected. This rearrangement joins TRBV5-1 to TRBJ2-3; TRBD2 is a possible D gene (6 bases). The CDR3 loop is CASSILPRPAGDTQYF. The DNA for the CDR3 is TGCGCCAGCAGCATCCTGCCCCGACCAGCGGGAGATACGCAGTATTTT.